This TCR beta chain was sequenced during a study of spatial heterogeneity in lung cancer. The CDR3 covers 9 residues. As for time point: sample taken at primary tumor resection. Without sorting, whole RNA was sequenced from tumor, nontumor lung or frozen PBMC. This clonotype appeared many times. TCRdb itself ran the 5' RACE reads through MiXCR, one entry per CDR3 protein. The data hold roughly 100,000 distinct CDR3 sequences, with approximately 8.5% observed a single time. The source material was PBMCs, sampled at surgery. The sequence came from a male donor with early-stage non-small cell lung cancer. The chain joins TRBV3-2 to TRBJ2-5. TRBV3-2 is given as a pseudogene. CDR3 sequence reads: CASSPTQYF. The DNA of the CDR3 is TGTGCCAGCAGCCCAACCCAGTACTTC.